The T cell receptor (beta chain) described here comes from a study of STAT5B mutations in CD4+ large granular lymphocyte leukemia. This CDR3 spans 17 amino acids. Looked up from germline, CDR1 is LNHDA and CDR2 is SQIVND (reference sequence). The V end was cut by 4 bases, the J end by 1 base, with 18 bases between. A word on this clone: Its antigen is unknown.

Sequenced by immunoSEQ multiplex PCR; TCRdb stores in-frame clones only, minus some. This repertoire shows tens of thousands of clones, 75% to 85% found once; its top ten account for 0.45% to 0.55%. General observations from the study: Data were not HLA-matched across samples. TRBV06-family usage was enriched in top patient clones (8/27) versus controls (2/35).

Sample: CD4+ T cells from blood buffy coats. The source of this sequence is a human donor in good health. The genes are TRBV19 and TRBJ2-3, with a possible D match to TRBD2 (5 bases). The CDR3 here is CASSTTRGLAGTDTQYF. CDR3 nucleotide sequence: TGTGCCAGTAGTACCACAAGAGGGCTAGCTGGCACAGATACGCAGTATTTT.